This T cell receptor (beta chain) was observed in a study of persistence of HIV-infected CD4 T cells. In the study overall: The sample holds CD4+ T cells responsive to CMV or HIV-1 Gag.

This clone was found a few times. The target antigen is unknown. This was the immunoSEQ version 4 assay in survey mode. Some clones are missing from TCRdb's copy, which holds only in-frame ones; the method was immunoSEQ multiplex PCR. The sample records 25,000 to 35,000 clones, roughly 86% being singletons. Trimming left V 1 base short and J 0 bases short, with 9 bases between. Germline V CDR1 and CDR2: SGHNT, YENEEA. The CDR3 sequence is 16 residues long. Lysates of CMV-infected fibroblasts at 9 to 10 ug/mL stimulated these cells. CD40L-negative CD69-negative CD45RO-high memory CD4+ T cells were sorted as populations depleted of antigen-responding cells. Adults with HIV-1 started suppressive ART while chronically infected. CD8+ T cells were removed from PBMCs prior to stimulation.

The source material was CD4+ T cells sorted from PBMCs after roughly 18-hour stimulation, sampled from a patient who received antiretroviral therapy. V and J are TRBV11-3 and TRBJ2-2; D remains ambiguous. The sequence came from an adult man with HIV who was CMV-seropositive. CDR3 protein: CASSLGGLTNTGELFF. The CDR3 nucleotides read TGTGCCAGCAGCTTAGGTGGGCTTACGAACACCGGGGAGCTGTTTTTT.